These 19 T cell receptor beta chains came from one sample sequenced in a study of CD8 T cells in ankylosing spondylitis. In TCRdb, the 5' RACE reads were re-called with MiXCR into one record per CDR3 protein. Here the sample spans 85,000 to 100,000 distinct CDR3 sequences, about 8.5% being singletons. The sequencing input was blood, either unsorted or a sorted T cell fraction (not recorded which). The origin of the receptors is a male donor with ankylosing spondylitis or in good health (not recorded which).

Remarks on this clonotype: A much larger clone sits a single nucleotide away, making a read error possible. For the CDR3, the DNA is TGTGCCAGTAGTATCGAAGTTGTCGGGAATCAGCCCCAGCATTTT. Translated, it gives CASSIEVVGNQPQHF. This chain connects TRBV19 to TRBJ1-5; unclear D gene. There are 15 residues in the CDR3. Germline V lookup: CDR1 LNHDA, CDR2 SQIVND (reference sequence). Between the trimmed V and J ends, which lost 3 bases and 4 bases, there was a span of 13 bases. Drawing the rest from reference TRBV19 and TRBJ1-5, the complete variable domain is DGGITQSPKYLFRKEGQNVTLSCEQNLNHDAMYWYRQDPGQGLRLIYYSQIVNDFQKGDIAEGYSVSREKKESFPLTVTSAQKNPTAFYLCASSIEVVGNQPQHFGDGTRLSIL.

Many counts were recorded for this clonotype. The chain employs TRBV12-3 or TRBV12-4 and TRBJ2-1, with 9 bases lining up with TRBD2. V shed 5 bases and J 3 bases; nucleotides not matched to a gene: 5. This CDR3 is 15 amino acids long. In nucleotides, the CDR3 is TGTGCCAGCAGTCCCGGGACTAGCAGCTACAATGAGCAGTTCTTC. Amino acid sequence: CASSPGTSSYNEQFF.

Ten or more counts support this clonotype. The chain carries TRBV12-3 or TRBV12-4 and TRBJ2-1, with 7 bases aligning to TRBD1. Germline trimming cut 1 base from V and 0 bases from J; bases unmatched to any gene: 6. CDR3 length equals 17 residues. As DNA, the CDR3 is TGTGCCAGCAGTTTAGGCCAGGGGGTCTACTCCTACAATGAGCAGTTCTTC. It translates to CASSLGQGVYSYNEQFF.

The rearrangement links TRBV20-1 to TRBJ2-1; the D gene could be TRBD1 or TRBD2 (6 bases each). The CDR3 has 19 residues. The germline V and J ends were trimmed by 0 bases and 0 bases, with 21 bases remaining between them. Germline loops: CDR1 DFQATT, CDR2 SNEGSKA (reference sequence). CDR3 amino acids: CSARESVPVGGSSYNEQFF. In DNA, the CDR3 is TGCAGTGCTAGAGAGTCGGTTCCTGTCGGGGGCAGCTCCTACAATGAGCAGTTCTTC.

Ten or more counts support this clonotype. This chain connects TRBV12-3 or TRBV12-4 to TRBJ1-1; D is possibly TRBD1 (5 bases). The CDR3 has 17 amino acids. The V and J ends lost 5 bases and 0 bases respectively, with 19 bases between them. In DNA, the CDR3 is TGTGCCAGCAGTCGAACCCCGGACATTACCTTGAACACTGAAGCTTTCTTT. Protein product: CASSRTPDITLNTEAFF.

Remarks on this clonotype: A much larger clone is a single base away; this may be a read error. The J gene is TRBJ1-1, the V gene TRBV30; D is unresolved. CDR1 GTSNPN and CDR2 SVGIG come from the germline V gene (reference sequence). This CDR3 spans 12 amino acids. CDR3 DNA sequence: TGTACCTGGAGTCGTTATTACACTGAAGCTTTCTTT. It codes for CTWSRYYTEAFF.

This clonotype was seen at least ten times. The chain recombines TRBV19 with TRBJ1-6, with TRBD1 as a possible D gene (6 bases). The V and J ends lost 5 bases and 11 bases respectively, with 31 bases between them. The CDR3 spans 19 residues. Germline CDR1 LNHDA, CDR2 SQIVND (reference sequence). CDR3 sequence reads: CASSWARDWDTPLRAPLHF. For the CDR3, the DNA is TGTGCCAGTAGTTGGGCCCGGGACTGGGACACACCGCTACGAGCACCCCTCCACTTT.

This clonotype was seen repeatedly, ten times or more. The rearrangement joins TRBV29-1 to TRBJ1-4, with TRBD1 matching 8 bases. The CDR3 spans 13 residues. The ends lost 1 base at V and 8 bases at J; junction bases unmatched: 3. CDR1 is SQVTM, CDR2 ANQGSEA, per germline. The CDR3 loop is CSVEATGDEKLFF. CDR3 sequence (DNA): TGCAGCGTTGAAGCGACAGGGGACGAAAAACTGTTTTTT.

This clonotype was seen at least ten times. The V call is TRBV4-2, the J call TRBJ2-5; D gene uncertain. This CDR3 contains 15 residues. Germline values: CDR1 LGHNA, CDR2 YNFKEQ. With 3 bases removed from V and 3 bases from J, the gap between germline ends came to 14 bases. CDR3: CASSHTPRGEETQYF. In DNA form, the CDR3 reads TGTGCCAGCAGCCACACCCCCAGAGGTGAAGAGACCCAGTACTTC.

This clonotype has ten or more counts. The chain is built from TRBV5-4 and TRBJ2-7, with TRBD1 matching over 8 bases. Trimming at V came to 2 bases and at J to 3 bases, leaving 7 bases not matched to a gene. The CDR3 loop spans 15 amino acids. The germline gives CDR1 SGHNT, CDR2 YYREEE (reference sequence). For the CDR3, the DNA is TGTGCCAGCAGCTTTCCGGGACAGGATCTCTACGAGCAGTACTTC. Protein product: CASSFPGQDLYEQYF.

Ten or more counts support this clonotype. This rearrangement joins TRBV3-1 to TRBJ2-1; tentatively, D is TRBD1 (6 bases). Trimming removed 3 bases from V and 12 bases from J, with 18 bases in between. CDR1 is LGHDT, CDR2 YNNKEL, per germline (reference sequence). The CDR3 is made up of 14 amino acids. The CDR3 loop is CASSQRTETMRQFF. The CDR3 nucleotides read TGTGCCAGCAGCCAGCGGACAGAAACAATGAGGCAGTTCTTC.

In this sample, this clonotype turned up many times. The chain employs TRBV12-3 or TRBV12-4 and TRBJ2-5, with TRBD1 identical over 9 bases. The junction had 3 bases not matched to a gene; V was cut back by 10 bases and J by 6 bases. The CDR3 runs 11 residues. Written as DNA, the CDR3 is TGTGCCACGGGACAGGGAAAGACCCAGTACTTC. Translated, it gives CATGQGKTQYF.

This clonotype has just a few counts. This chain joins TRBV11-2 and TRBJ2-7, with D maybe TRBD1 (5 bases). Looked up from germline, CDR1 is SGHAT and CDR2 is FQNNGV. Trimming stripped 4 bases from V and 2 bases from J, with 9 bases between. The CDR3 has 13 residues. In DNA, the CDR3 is TGTGCCAGCAGCTGGGGCGAGGCCTACGAGCAGTACTTC. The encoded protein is CASSWGEAYEQYF.

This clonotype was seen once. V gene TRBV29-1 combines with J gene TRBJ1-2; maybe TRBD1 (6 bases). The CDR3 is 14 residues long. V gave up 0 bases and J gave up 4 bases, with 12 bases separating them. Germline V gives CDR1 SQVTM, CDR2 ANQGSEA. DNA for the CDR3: TGCAGCGTTGAAGAGGTAGGGGGACTCTATGGCTACACCTTC. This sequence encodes CSVEEVGGLYGYTF.

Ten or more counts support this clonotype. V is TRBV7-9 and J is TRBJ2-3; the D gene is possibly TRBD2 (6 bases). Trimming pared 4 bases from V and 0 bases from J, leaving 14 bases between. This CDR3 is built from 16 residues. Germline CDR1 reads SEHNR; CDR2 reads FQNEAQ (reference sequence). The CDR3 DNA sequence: TGTGCCAGCAGCTCCGCTGCGGGGATTAGCACAGATACGCAGTATTTT. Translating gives CASSSAAGISTDTQYF.

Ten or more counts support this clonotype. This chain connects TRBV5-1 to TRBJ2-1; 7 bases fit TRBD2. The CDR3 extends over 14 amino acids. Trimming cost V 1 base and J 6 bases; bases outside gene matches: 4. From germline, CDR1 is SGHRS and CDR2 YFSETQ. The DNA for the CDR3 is TGCGCCAGCAGCTTGTCAGGGAGGGTCAATGAGCAGTTCTTC. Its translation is CASSLSGRVNEQFF.

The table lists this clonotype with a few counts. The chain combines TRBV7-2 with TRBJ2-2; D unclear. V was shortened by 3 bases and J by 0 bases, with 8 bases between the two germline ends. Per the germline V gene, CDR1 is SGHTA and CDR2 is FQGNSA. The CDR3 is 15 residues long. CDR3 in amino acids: CASSLEGSNTGELFF. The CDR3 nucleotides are TGTGCCAGCAGCTTGGAAGGGTCGAACACCGGGGAGCTGTTTTTT. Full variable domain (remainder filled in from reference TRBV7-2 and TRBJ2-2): GAGVSQSPSNKVTEKGKDVELRCDPISGHTALYWYRQSLGQGLEFLIYFQGNSAPDKSGLPSDRFSAERTGGSVSTLTIQRTQQEDSAVYLCASSLEGSNTGELFFGEGSRLTVL.

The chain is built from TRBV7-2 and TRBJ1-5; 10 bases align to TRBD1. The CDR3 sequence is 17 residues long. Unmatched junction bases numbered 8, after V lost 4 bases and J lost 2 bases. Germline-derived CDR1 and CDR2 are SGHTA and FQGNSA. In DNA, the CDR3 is TGTGCCAGCAGCTCCCCGGGACAGGGGACTGGCAATCAGCCCCAGCATTTT. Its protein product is CASSSPGQGTGNQPQHF. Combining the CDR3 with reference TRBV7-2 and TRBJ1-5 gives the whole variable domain GAGVSQSPSNKVTEKGKDVELRCDPISGHTALYWYRQSLGQGLEFLIYFQGNSAPDKSGLPSDRFSAERTGGSVSTLTIQRTQQEDSAVYLCASSSPGQGTGNQPQHFGDGTRLSIL.

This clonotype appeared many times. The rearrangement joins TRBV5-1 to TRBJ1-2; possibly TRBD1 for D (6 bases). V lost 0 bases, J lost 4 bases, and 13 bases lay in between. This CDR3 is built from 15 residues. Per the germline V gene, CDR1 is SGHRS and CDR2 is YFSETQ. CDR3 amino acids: CASSLAGQRLYGYTF. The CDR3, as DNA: TGCGCCAGCAGCTTGGCTGGACAGAGACTCTATGGCTACACCTTC.